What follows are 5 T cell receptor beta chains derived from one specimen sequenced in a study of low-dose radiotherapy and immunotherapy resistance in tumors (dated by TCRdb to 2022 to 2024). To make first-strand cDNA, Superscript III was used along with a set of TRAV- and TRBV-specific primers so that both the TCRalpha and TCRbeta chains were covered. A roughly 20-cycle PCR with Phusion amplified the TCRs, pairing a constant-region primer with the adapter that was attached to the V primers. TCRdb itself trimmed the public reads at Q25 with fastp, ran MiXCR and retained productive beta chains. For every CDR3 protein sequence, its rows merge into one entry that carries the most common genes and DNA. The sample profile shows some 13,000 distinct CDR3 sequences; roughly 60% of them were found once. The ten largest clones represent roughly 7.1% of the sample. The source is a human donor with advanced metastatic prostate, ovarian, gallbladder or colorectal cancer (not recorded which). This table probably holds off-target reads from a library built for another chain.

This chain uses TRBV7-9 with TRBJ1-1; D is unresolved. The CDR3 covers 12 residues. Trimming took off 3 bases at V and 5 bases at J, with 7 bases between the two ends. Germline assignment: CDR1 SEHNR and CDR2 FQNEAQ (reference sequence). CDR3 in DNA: TGTGCCAGCAGCTTCACCGTGACTGAAGCTTTCTTT. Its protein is CASSFTVTEAFF.

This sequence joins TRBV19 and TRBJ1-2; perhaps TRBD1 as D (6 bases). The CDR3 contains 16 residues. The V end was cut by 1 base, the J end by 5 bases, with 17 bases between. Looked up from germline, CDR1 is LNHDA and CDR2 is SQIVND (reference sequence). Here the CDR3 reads CASSIAGGTKQYGYTF. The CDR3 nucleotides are TGTGCCAGTAGTATAGCTGGCGGGACAAAGCAGTATGGCTACACCTTC.

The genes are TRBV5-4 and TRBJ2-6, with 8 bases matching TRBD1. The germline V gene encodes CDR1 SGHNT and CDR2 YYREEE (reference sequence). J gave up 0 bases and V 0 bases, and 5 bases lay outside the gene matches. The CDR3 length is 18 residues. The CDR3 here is CASSLGQGLLSGANVLTF. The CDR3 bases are TGTGCCAGCAGCTTGGGACAGGGGCTTCTCTCTGGGGCCAACGTCCTGACTTTC.

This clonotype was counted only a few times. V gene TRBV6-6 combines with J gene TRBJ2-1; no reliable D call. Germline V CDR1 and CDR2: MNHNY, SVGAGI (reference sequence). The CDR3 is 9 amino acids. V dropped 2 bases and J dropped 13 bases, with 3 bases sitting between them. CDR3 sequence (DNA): TGTGCCAGCAGTTACCCCCAGTTCTTC. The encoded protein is CASSYPQFF.

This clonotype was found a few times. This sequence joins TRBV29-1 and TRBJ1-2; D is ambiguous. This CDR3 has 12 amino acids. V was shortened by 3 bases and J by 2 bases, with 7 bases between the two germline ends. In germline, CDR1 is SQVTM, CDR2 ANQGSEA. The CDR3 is CSVETQNYGYTF. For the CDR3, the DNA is TGCAGCGTTGAGACGCAAAACTATGGCTACACCTTC.